Below are 27 T cell receptor beta chains sequenced from a single sample in a study of blood T cell repertoires in COVID-19. Some clones are missing from TCRdb's copy, which holds only in-frame ones; the method was immunoSEQ multiplex PCR. Among about 310,000 clones listed, 85% to 90% were seen once. The sample comprised peripheral blood. These receptors all stem from a woman aged 40-49 years with COVID-19, enrolled during active disease.

This clone was detected only once. The gene calls are TRBV19 and TRBJ1-5; D is unclear. Germline assignment: CDR1 LNHDA and CDR2 SQIVND (reference sequence). This CDR3 is 13 amino acids long. V dropped 3 bases and J dropped 4 bases, with 7 bases sitting between them. This chain's CDR3 is CASSIRVNQPQHF. The CDR3 nucleotides are TGTGCCAGTAGTATCCGGGTAAATCAGCCCCAGCATTTT. The entire variable domain, with the rest obtained from reference TRBV19 and TRBJ1-5, is as follows: DGGITQSPKYLFRKEGQNVTLSCEQNLNHDAMYWYRQDPGQGLRLIYYSQIVNDFQKGDIAEGYSVSREKKESFPLTVTSAQKNPTAFYLCASSIRVNQPQHFGDGTRLSIL.

The V gene is TRBV11-2, the J gene TRBJ2-1; 10 positions match TRBD2. Trimming at V came to 1 base and at J to 4 bases, leaving 7 bases not matched to a gene. Per germline, CDR1 SGHAT and CDR2 FQNNGV. The CDR3 length is 17 residues. CDR3 bases: TGTGCCAGCAGCTTAGGCGCTAGCGGGGGTGCTTACAATGAGCAGTTCTTC. Translated, it gives CASSLGASGGAYNEQFF.

V is TRBV5-6 and J is TRBJ2-2; 7 bases are a match to TRBD2. After removal of 2 bases from V and 4 bases from J, the junction contained 8 bases not matched to a gene. CDR1 is SGHDT, CDR2 YYEEEE, per germline. The CDR3 has 16 amino acids. The CDR3 nucleotides are TGTGCCAGCAGCTTTTTCGGGCGGGAGAGCACCGGGGAGCTGTTTTTT. Its translation: CASSFFGRESTGELFF.

This sequence joins TRBV4-1 and TRBJ1-3; perhaps TRBD1 as D (5 bases). Germline values: CDR1 MGHRA, CDR2 YSYEKL. Trimming pared 3 bases from V and 2 bases from J, leaving 20 bases between. The CDR3 runs to 18 residues. The DNA for the CDR3 is TGCGCCAGCAGCCAGACCGACAGTCCAGCTCGGGCTGGAAACACCATATATTTT. Amino acid sequence: CASSQTDSPARAGNTIYF.

This chain joins TRBV12-3 or TRBV12-4 and TRBJ1-1; TRBD1 is a possible D gene (5 bases). The V end was cut by 3 bases, the J end by 5 bases, with 10 bases between. The CDR3 has 13 amino acids. CDR3 region: CASSLRGGTEAFF. CDR3 nucleotide sequence: TGTGCCAGCAGTTTGAGGGGAGGGACTGAAGCTTTCTTT.

The chain couples TRBV30 to TRBJ1-1, with D uncertain. This CDR3 is built from 11 residues. Germline CDR1 and CDR2: GTSNPN and SVGIG (reference sequence). Trimming pared 1 base from V and 10 bases from J, leaving 10 bases between. This CDR3 is CAWSAGAGAFF. Here the CDR3 DNA reads TGTGCCTGGAGTGCGGGTGCCGGAGCTTTCTTT.

The chain is built from TRBV18 and TRBJ1-4; 7 bases are a match to TRBD1. This CDR3 is built from 16 residues. V shed 3 bases and J 6 bases; nucleotides not matched to a gene: 10. CDR1 is KGHSH and CDR2 is LQKENI in the germline V gene. The CDR3: CASSPRAGTVDEKLFF. CDR3 bases: TGTGCCAGCTCACCTAGAGCCGGGACAGTGGATGAAAAACTGTTTTTT.

The chain uses TRBV6-5 and TRBJ1-5; 7 bases agree with TRBD1. The CDR3 runs to 15 residues. Germline V gives CDR1 MNHEY, CDR2 SVGAGI. J lost 1 base, V lost 5 bases, and 5 bases had no gene match. The CDR3 DNA sequence: TGTGCCAGCAGTCCTAGGACAGGAAGCAATCAGCCCCAGCATTTT. As protein: CASSPRTGSNQPQHF.

This clone was seen once. The chain recombines TRBV30 with TRBJ1-1; D call uncertain. Germline V gene lookup returns CDR1 GTSNPN and CDR2 SVGIG (reference sequence). Deletions cut 0 bases from V and 4 bases from J, with 6 bases between. The CDR3 is made up of 12 amino acids. For the CDR3, the DNA is TGTGCCTGGAGTGTAGGGAGCACTGAAGCTTTCTTT. Its translation: CAWSVGSTEAFF. The full variable domain, rest sourced from reference TRBV30 and TRBJ1-1, is SQTIHQWPATLVQPVGSPLSLECTVEGTSNPNLYWYRQAAGRGLQLLFYSVGIGQISSEVPQNLSASRPQDRQFILSSKKLLLSDSGFYLCAWSVGSTEAFFGQGTRLTVV.

The chain joins TRBV6-2 or TRBV6-3 to TRBJ1-3, with D maybe TRBD1 (5 bases). The CDR3 has 16 amino acids. The V end lost 1 base, the J end lost 0 bases, and 10 bases lay between the germline ends. Germline V gene lookup returns CDR1 MNHEY and CDR2 SVGEGT. The CDR3 sequence is CASSYFTTVSGNTIYF. The CDR3 nucleotides read TGTGCCAGCAGTTACTTCACGACAGTCTCTGGAAACACCATATATTTT.

The V gene is TRBV10-3, the J gene TRBJ1-1; weak D call: TRBD1 (6 bases). CDR3 size: 14 residues. V was cut by 6 bases and J by 4 bases, with 15 bases left in between. CDR1 and CDR2 (germline): ENHRY, SYGVKD. CDR3 DNA: TGTGCCATCAGCACCACCCAAGGGGGCACTGAAGCTTTCTTT. Translating gives CAISTTQGGTEAFF.

The J gene is TRBJ1-5, the V gene TRBV6-2 or TRBV6-3, with 7 bases fitting TRBD1. The CDR3 sequence is 15 residues long. Per the germline V gene, CDR1 is MNHEY and CDR2 is SVGEGT. V was clipped by 5 bases and J by 3 bases; unmatched bases: 7. This CDR3 is CASSPGTANNQPQHF. The CDR3 nucleotides read TGTGCCAGCAGTCCCGGGACAGCTAACAATCAGCCCCAGCATTTT.

The CDR3 DNA is TGTGCCAGCAGTTTCACCGGGACATTTGCTGAAGCTTTCTTT. Its protein product is CASSFTGTFAEAFF. The V and J genes are TRBV6-6 and TRBJ1-1; D is perhaps TRBD1 (6 bases). Germline-derived CDR1 and CDR2 are MNHNY and SVGAGI (reference sequence). V gave up 4 bases and J gave up 6 bases, with 15 bases separating them. The CDR3 runs to 14 residues.

The J gene is TRBJ2-5, the V gene TRBV28, with D possibly TRBD2 on 6 matching bases. The CDR3 covers 14 residues. Germline CDR1 and CDR2: MDHEN and SYDVKM. The V and J ends lost 10 bases and 2 bases respectively, with 17 bases between them. The CDR3 DNA reads TGTGCCACCACCCCCGGGGGTTATCAAGAGACCCAGTACTTC. Protein sequence: CATTPGGYQETQYF.

This clone occurred a few times. The rearrangement links TRBV7-2 to TRBJ2-3; the match to TRBD2 covers 15 bases. With 5 bases clipped from V and 4 bases from J, the junction kept 4 bases outside the gene matches. This CDR3 is built from 16 residues. Germline V gene lookup returns CDR1 SGHTA and CDR2 FQGNSA. The CDR3 sequence: CASSTGLAGGPDTQYF. Written as DNA, the CDR3 is TGTGCCAGCAGCACAGGACTAGCGGGAGGGCCAGATACGCAGTATTTT. Looking up the rest from reference TRBV7-2 and TRBJ2-3 gives the full variable domain: GAGVSQSPSNKVTEKGKDVELRCDPISGHTALYWYRQSLGQGLEFLIYFQGNSAPDKSGLPSDRFSAERTGGSVSTLTIQRTQQEDSAVYLCASSTGLAGGPDTQYFGPGTRLTVL.

This chain connects TRBV3-1 (or the pseudogene TRBV3-2) to TRBJ2-7; D possibly corresponds to TRBD2 (6 bases). Germline values: CDR1 LGHDT, CDR2 YNNKEL (reference sequence). V lost 2 bases, J lost 0 bases, and 8 bases lay in between. This CDR3 contains 14 residues. CDR3 in amino acids: CASSQRGISYEQYF. As DNA, the CDR3 is TGTGCCAGCAGCCAACGCGGGATCTCCTACGAGCAGTACTTC.

This chain links TRBV27 with TRBJ1-1; a possible D gene is TRBD1 (6 bases). CDR1 is MNHEY, CDR2 SMNVEV, per germline (reference sequence). The CDR3 length is 16 residues. Trimming took off 2 bases at V and 2 bases at J, with 15 bases between the two ends. The DNA of the CDR3 is TGTGCCAGCAGTTTACCGCCGGGACACCCTAACACTGAAGCTTTCTTT. This codes for CASSLPPGHPNTEAFF.

The gene calls are TRBV3-1 (or the pseudogene TRBV3-2) and TRBJ2-7; 8 nucleotides agree with TRBD2. The CDR3 has 13 amino acids. With V trimmed by 2 bases and J by 6 bases, 3 bases remained unmatched. In germline, CDR1 is LGHDT, CDR2 YNNKEL (reference sequence). In DNA, the CDR3 is TGTGCCAGCAGCCAACCGGGGGGGCTCGAGCAGTACTTC. Its translation: CASSQPGGLEQYF.

The chain employs TRBV19 and TRBJ2-1; 10 nucleotides line up with TRBD2. V gave up 4 bases and J gave up 0 bases; unmatched junction bases: 6. Germline V lookup: CDR1 LNHDA, CDR2 SQIVND (reference sequence). The CDR3 runs to 17 residues. CDR3 loop: CASSKLAGPDSYNEQFF. In DNA form, the CDR3 reads TGTGCCAGTAGTAAACTAGCGGGGCCCGACTCCTACAATGAGCAGTTCTTC.

This chain connects TRBV7-9 to TRBJ1-1; 7 bases map to TRBD1. Trimming cost V 1 base and J 5 bases; bases outside gene matches: 7. The CDR3 covers 15 residues. Germline V CDR1 and CDR2: SEHNR, FQNEAQ (reference sequence). The CDR3 DNA sequence: TGTGCCAGCAGCTTAGACGGGGCAGGGGGGACTGAAGCTTTCTTT. Translation gives CASSLDGAGGTEAFF.

The CDR3 DNA reads as TGTGCCAGCAGTGATTTGTTTCGGCTAGCGGGTACGTCCTCCTACAATGAGCAGTTCTTC. Protein sequence: CASSDLFRLAGTSSYNEQFF. The rearrangement joins TRBV2 to TRBJ2-1, with 8 bases matching TRBD2. Unmatched junction bases numbered 16, after V lost 3 bases and J lost 0 bases. Germline V gene sequence: CDR1 SNHLY, CDR2 FYNNEI. The CDR3 runs 20 residues.

The chain couples TRBV28 to TRBJ1-5; TRBD1 is a possible D gene (6 bases). The CDR3 has 13 amino acids. Germline CDR1 is MDHEN and CDR2 is SYDVKM. Trimming shortened V by 11 bases and J by 4 bases, and 15 bases separated the two germline ends. CDR3 DNA sequence: TGTGCCGGGAACAGGGAGGGAAATCAGCCCCAGCATTTT. This gives the protein CAGNREGNQPQHF.

This clone showed up just once. V is TRBV13 and J is TRBJ2-2; the match to TRBD2 covers 9 bases. CDR1 and CDR2 (germline): PRHDT, FYEKMQ (reference sequence). V trimming: 0 bases; J trimming: 2 bases; junction bases outside the gene matches: 4. This CDR3 region has 17 residues. The chain's CDR3 is CASSLGLLAGNTGELFF. The CDR3, as DNA: TGTGCCAGCAGCTTAGGCCTGCTAGCGGGAAACACCGGGGAGCTGTTTTTT.

This chain uses TRBV7-2 with TRBJ2-3; 7 bases are shared with TRBD2. This CDR3 is 18 amino acids long. Trimming removed 2 bases from V and 4 bases from J; junction bases left unmatched: 15. Per germline, CDR1 SGHTA and CDR2 FQGNSA. The CDR3 region is CASSLITGTVGGADTQYF. Here the CDR3 DNA reads TGTGCCAGCAGCTTAATTACCGGGACGGTGGGGGGGGCAGATACGCAGTATTTT.

This clone is a singleton in its sample. The V gene is TRBV10-3, the J gene TRBJ1-1; 12 positions match TRBD1. The CDR3 spans 16 residues. Germline CDR1 and CDR2: ENHRY and SYGVKD. The V and J ends lost 5 bases and 1 base, in that order; junction bases with no gene match: 5. CDR3 sequence: CAISKGQGAGNTEAFF. Written as DNA, the CDR3 is TGTGCCATCAGTAAGGGACAGGGGGCTGGGAACACTGAAGCTTTCTTT.

The gene calls are TRBV18 and TRBJ1-2; possibly TRBD1 for D (5 bases). CDR3 length: 13 amino acids. Germline CDR1 is KGHSH and CDR2 is LQKENI. The ends were cut back, 3 bases at V and 2 bases at J, with 7 bases in the middle. CDR3 protein: CASSPGGNYGYTF. In nucleotides, the CDR3 is TGTGCCAGCTCACCCGGGGGAAACTATGGCTACACCTTC. The variable domain in full, completed from reference TRBV18 and TRBJ1-2, reads NAGVMQNPRHLVRRRGQEARLRCSPMKGHSHVYWYRQLPEEGLKFMVYLQKENIIDESGMPKERFSAEFPKEGPSILRIQQVVRGDSAAYFCASSPGGNYGYTFGSGTRLTVV.

The chain joins TRBV2 to TRBJ1-1; the match to TRBD1 covers 7 bases. Germline V gene sequence: CDR1 SNHLY, CDR2 FYNNEI. After removal of 2 bases from V and 1 base from J, the junction contained 7 bases not matched to a gene. This CDR3 has 16 residues. The CDR3 sequence: CASSEPRGLGNTEAFF. The CDR3 coding sequence is TGTGCCAGCAGTGAACCGAGGGGGCTAGGGAACACTGAAGCTTTCTTT.